This T cell receptor (beta chain) came from a study of cytomegalovirus exposure and HLA in healthy donors. The overall study: The 650 to 850 first-cohort repertoires and the 95 to 150 validation repertoires shared the same platform, a later analysis reported. Points from the study as a whole: The study flagged around 150 TCR beta chains as cytomegalovirus-associated.

As regards this clone: Its antigen is currently unknown.

The protocol was immunoSEQ multiplex PCR, while the TCRdb copy is restricted to in-frame clones and leaves out a portion. The sample includes under 250,000 clones, around four fifths seen only once; the top ten take roughly 5.5%. The TCR comes from a woman under 30 in good health and CMV-seronegative. The sequenced material came from PBMCs.

The CDR3 protein is CASSVDRRGWDTEAFF. CDR3 bases: TGTGCCAGCAGCGTAGATCGCAGGGGGTGGGACACTGAAGCTTTCTTT. This chain joins TRBV2 and TRBJ1-1, with TRBD1 matching over 7 bases. Trimming at V came to 6 bases and at J to 3 bases, leaving 13 bases not matched to a gene. Germline lookup yields CDR1 SNHLY and CDR2 FYNNEI. This CDR3 spans 16 amino acids.